This TCR beta chain derives from a study of blood T cell repertoires in COVID-19. Per the original data handling: The assay estimated nucleated cells by amplifying reference gene primers. Assay used: immunoSEQ multiplex PCR; TCRdb lists only in-frame clones, some missing. D and trimming come from the DNA, and the V and J calls and clone size come from that table. This sample has about 200,000 clones, with about 94% found just once. With 5 bases clipped from V and 2 bases from J, the junction kept 2 bases outside the gene matches. The CDR3 spans 14 residues. CDR1 is LNHDA, CDR2 SQIVND, per germline (reference sequence).

Material for sequencing was peripheral blood. The TCR originated in a man aged 60-69 years with COVID-19, enrolled during active disease. The chain employs TRBV19 and TRBJ1-5; 8 nucleotides line up with TRBD1. CDR3 in DNA: TGTGCCAGTAGTTTGACAGGGGGCAATCAGCCCCAGCATTTT. Amino acid sequence: CASSLTGGNQPQHF.